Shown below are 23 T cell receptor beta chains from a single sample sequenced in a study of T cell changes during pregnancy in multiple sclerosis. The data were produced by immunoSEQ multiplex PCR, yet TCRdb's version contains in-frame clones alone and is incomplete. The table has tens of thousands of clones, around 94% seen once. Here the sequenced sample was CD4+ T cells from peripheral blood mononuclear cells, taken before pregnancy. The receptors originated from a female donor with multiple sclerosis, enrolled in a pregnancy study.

For the CDR3, the DNA is TGTGCCAGCAGTTACGGGACAGGGGACCGCTACGAGCAGTACTTC. Translation: CASSYGTGDRYEQYF. The chain uses TRBV6-5 and TRBJ2-7; 10 bases fit TRBD1. V lost 2 bases and J lost 3; bases outside the gene matches: 4. This CDR3 has 15 residues. The germline V gene has CDR1 MNHEY and CDR2 SVGAGI.

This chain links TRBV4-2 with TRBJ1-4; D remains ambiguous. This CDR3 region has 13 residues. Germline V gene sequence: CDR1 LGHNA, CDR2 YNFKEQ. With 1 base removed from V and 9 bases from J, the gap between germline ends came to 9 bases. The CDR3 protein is CASSQGDLKKLFF. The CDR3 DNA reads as TGTGCCAGCAGCCAAGGCGACTTGAAAAAACTGTTTTTT.

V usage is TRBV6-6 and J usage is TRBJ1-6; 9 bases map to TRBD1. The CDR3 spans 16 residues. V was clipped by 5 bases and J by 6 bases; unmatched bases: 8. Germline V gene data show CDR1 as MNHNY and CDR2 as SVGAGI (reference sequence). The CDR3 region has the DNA TGTGCCAGCAGTCATACAGGGGGCCGGGGTAATTCACCCCTCCACTTT. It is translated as CASSHTGGRGNSPLHF.

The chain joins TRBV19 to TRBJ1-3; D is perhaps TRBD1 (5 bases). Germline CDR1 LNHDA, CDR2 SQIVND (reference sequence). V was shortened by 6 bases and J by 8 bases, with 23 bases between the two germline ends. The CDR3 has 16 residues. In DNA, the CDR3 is TGTGCCAGTAGCTCCTCAGGGATCTTATTCCGGGACACCATATATTTT. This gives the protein CASSSSGILFRDTIYF.

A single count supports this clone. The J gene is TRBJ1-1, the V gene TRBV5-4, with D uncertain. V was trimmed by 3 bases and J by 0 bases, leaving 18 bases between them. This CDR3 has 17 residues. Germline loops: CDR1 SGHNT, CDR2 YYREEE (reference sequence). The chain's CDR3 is CASSSGLISSMNTEAFF. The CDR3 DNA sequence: TGTGCCAGCAGCTCCGGACTCATTTCTTCGATGAACACTGAAGCTTTCTTT.

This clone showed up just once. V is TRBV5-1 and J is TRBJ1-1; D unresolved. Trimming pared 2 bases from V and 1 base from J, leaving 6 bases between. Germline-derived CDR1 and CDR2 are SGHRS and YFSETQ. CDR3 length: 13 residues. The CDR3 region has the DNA TGCGCCAGCAGCTTTGCAGGGAACACTGAAGCTTTCTTT. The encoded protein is CASSFAGNTEAFF.

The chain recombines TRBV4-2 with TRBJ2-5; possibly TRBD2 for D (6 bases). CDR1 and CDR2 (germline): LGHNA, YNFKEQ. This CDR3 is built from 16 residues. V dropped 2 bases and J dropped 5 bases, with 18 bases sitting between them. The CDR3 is CASSQTSAGFHETQYF. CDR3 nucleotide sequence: TGTGCCAGCAGCCAAACTTCGGCGGGATTTCACGAGACCCAGTACTTC.

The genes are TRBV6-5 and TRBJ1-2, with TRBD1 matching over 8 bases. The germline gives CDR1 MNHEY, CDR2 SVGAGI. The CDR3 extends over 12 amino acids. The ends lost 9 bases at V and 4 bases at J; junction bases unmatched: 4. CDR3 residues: CASRQGSYGYTF. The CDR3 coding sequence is TGTGCCAGTCGACAGGGGAGCTATGGCTACACCTTC.

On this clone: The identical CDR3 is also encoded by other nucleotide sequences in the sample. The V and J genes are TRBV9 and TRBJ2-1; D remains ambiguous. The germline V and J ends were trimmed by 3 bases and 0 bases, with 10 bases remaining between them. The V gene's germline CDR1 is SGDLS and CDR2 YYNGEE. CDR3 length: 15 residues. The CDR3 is CASSATESSYNEQFF. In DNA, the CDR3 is TGTGCCAGCAGCGCAACAGAGTCCTCCTACAATGAGCAGTTCTTC.

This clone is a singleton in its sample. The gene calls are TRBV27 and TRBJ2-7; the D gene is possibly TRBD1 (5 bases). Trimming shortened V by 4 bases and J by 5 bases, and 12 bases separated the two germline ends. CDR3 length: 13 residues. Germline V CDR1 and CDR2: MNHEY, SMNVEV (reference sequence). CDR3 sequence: CASSWQGIDEQYF. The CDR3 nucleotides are TGTGCCAGCAGTTGGCAGGGTATCGACGAGCAGTACTTC.

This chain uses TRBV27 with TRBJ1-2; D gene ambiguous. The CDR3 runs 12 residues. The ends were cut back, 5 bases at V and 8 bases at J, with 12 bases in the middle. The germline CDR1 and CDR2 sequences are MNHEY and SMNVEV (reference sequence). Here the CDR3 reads CASSRKGGGYTF. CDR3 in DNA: TGTGCCAGCAGTCGGAAGGGAGGGGGCTACACCTTC.

The CDR3 sequence is CASSSRLAGENNEQFF. The CDR3 DNA reads TGTGCCAGCAGCTCGAGACTAGCGGGGGAGAACAATGAGCAGTTCTTC. The chain couples TRBV5-4 to TRBJ2-1, with TRBD2 matching over 12 bases. The CDR3 runs 16 residues. Germline trimming cut 3 bases from V and 5 bases from J; bases unmatched to any gene: 6. Germline CDR1 is SGHNT and CDR2 is YYREEE (reference sequence).

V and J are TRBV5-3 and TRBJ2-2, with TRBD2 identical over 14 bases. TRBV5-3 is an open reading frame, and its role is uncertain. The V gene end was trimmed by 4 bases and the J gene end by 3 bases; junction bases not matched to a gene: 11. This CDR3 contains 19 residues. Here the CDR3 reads CARSTWTSGGLRDTGELFF. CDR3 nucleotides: TGTGCCAGAAGCACCTGGACTAGCGGGGGGCTCAGGGACACCGGGGAGCTGTTTTTT.

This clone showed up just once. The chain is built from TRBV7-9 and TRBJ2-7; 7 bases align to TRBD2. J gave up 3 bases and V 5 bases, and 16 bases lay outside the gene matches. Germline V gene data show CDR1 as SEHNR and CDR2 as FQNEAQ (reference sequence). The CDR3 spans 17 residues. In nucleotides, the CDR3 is TGTGCCAGCAGCCCGGGGGGACCAGGGTCGAATCGCTACGAGCAGTACTTC. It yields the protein CASSPGGPGSNRYEQYF. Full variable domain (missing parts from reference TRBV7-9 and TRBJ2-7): DTGVSQNPRHKITKRGQNVTFRCDPISEHNRLYWYRQTLGQGPEFLTYFQNEAQLEKSRLLSDRFSAERPKGSFSTLEIQRTEQGDSAMYLCASSPGGPGSNRYEQYFGPGTRLTVT.

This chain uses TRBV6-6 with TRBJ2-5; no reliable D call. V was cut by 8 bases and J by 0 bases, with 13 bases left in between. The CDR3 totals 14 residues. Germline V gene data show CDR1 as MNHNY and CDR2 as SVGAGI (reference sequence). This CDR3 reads CASSLLSYQETQYF. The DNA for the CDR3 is TGTGCCAGCTCTTTATTATCGTACCAAGAGACCCAGTACTTC.

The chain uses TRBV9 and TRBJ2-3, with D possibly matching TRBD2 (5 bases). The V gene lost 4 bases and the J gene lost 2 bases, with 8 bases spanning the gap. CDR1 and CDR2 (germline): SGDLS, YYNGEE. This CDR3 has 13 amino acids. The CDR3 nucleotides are TGTGCCAGCAGCCTGGGAGCCACAGATACGCAGTATTTT. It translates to CASSLGATDTQYF.

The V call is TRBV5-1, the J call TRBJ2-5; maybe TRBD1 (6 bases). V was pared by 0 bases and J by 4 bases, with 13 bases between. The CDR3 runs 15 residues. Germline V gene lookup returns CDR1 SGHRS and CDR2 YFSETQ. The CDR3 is CASSLARGRGETQYF. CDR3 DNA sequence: TGCGCCAGCAGCTTGGCCAGGGGTCGTGGAGAGACCCAGTACTTC.

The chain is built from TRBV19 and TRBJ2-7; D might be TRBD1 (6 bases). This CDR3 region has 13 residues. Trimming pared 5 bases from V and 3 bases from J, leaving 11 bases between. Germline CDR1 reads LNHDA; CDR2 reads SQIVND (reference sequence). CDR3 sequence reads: CASSSTGYYEQYF. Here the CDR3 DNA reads TGTGCCAGTAGTTCTACAGGGTACTACGAGCAGTACTTC.

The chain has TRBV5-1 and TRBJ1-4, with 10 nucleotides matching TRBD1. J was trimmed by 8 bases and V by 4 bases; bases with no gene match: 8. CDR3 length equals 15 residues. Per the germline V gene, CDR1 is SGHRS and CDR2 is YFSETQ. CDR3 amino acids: CASSQDGTGDEKLFF. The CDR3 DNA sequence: TGCGCCAGCAGCCAGGACGGGACAGGGGACGAAAAACTGTTTTTT.

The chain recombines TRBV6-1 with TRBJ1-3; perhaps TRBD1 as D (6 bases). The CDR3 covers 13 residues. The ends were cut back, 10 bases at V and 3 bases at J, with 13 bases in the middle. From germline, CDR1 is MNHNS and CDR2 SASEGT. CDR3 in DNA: TGTGCCATTGACGAGGGGGTTGGAAACACCATATATTTT. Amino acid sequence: CAIDEGVGNTIYF.

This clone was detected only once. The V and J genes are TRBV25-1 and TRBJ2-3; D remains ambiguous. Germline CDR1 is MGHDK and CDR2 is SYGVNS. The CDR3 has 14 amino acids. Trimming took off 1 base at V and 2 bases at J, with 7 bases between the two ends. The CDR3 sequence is CASSEWVATDTQYF. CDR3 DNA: TGTGCCAGCAGTGAATGGGTAGCCACAGATACGCAGTATTTT. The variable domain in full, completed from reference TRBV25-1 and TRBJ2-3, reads EADIYQTPRYLVIGTGKKITLECSQTMGHDKMYWYQQDPGMELHLIHYSYGVNSTEKGDLSSESTVSRIRTEHFPLTLESARPSHTSQYLCASSEWVATDTQYFGPGTRLTVL.

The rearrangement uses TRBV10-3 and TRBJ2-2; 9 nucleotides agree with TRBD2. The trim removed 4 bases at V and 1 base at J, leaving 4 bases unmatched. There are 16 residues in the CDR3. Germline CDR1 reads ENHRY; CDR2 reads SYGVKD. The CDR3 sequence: CAISGGLAENTGELFF. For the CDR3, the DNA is TGTGCCATCAGTGGGGGACTAGCTGAGAACACCGGGGAGCTGTTTTTT.

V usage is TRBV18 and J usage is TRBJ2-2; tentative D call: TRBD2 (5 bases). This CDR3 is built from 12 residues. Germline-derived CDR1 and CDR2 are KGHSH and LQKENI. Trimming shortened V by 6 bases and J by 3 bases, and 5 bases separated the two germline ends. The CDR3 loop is CASSRDTGELFF. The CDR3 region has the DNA TGTGCCAGCTCGCGGGACACCGGGGAGCTGTTTTTT. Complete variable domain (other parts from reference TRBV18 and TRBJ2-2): NAGVMQNPRHLVRRRGQEARLRCSPMKGHSHVYWYRQLPEEGLKFMVYLQKENIIDESGMPKERFSAEFPKEGPSILRIQQVVRGDSAAYFCASSRDTGELFFGEGSRLTVL.